What follows describes a single T cell receptor beta chain. CD45RO-negative, CCR7-positively selected cells formed the naive CD8 fraction, excluding terminally differentiated effector memory CD45RA+ cells. This was a deep-level run. The assay was immunoSEQ multiplex PCR, and TCRdb's table has in-frame clones only and misses some. The table records about 2 million clones, roughly 94% of them present only once. CDR1 and CDR2 from the germline V gene are SEHNR and FQNEAQ (reference sequence). This CDR3 is 15 amino acids long. The V and J ends lost 1 base and 8 bases, in that order; junction bases with no gene match: 8. The data were obtained in a study of shared clonotypes between healthy human individuals.

Sequencing input: naive CD8+ T cells sorted from blood. V usage is TRBV7-9 and J usage is TRBJ1-2; 9 bases align to TRBD1. The clonotype comes from a young man in good health. CDR3 nucleotides: TGTGCCAGCAGCTTAGAAGGGGACAGGGACTCCGGCTACACCTTC. It encodes CASSLEGDRDSGYTF.